The entry below gives a single T cell receptor (beta chain) sequence along with its context. This sample stems from a study of blood T cell repertoires in COVID-19. The wider study: Spain, Italy and the United States supplied samples that represented acute and convalescent COVID-19. From T cells, B-cell-depleted T cells, or PBMCs came the material, which was cDNA or gDNA.

Per the original methods: From reference gene primer amplification, estimates of nucleated cell counts were derived. TCRdb's table, derived via immunoSEQ multiplex PCR, lists solely in-frame clones and lacks some. V and J calls and clone size are given by that table; D and trimming were obtained from the DNA. The sample lists approximately 53,000 clones, 82% occurring once. The V end was cut by 6 bases, the J end by 0 bases, with 12 bases between. This CDR3 region has 15 residues. Per the germline V gene, CDR1 is MNHEY and CDR2 is SMNVEV (reference sequence). Sequencing was performed on peripheral blood. The rearrangement joins TRBV27 to TRBJ2-1; D perhaps matches TRBD2 (5 bases). The sequence came from a woman between 55 and 75 years old with acute or convalescent COVID-19. DNA of the CDR3: TGTGCCAGCAGCCTTAGCGTAAGCTCCTACAATGAGCAGTTCTTC. Translated, it gives CASSLSVSSYNEQFF.